This T cell receptor (beta chain) was obtained from a study of cytomegalovirus exposure and HLA in healthy donors. Only a few counts were recorded for this clone. Its antigen remains unknown. The trim removed 0 bases at V and 7 bases at J, leaving 12 bases unmatched. The germline V gene has CDR1 GTSNPN and CDR2 SVGIG (reference sequence). The length of the CDR3 is 16 residues. General observations from the study: Rarity held for most TCR sequences, but there were some public TCRs that occurred in many donors. In vitro experiments confirmed that three CMV-associated chains were specific for CMV antigens. Later, an analysis found that TCR clusters from the first cohort tended to co-occur in the 120 or so validation repertoires. Cytomegalovirus association was assigned to 170 or so TCR beta chains.

TCRdb keeps only in-frame clones here, not all; method: immunoSEQ multiplex PCR. The sample records about 200,000 clones, around four fifths being singletons. The V gene is TRBV30, the J gene TRBJ1-5; 7 bases agree with TRBD1. Sequenced material: PBMCs. This clonotype was sampled from a young woman in good health and CMV-seronegative. The CDR3 DNA reads as TGTGCCTGGAGTGTACAGGGAGGCAGGGGGTACCAGCCCCAGCATTTT. It codes for CAWSVQGGRGYQPQHF.